This T cell receptor (beta chain) was retrieved from a study of Graves' ophthalmopathy and Graves' hyperthyroidism. Across the study: Before any treatment, peripheral blood was taken at the initial diagnosis.

Many counts were recorded for this clonotype. With 0 bases removed from V and 0 bases from J, the gap between germline ends came to 5 bases. The CDR3 extends over 14 amino acids. Germline CDR1 and CDR2: MNHEY and SVGAGI. Ophthalmopathy donors' eye disease showed moderate-to-severe activity, CAS of at least 3, NOSPECS of at least 4 and duration under 3 months. Clinicians made diagnoses from clinical symptoms, serum thyroxine, TRAb, thyroid ultrasound and orbital computed tomography. Amplification of TCR beta CDR3 regions used RNA transcripts. Second-round multiplex PCR followed a first-round RT-PCR using HTBI primers. One entry per CDR3 protein results from TCRdb running MiXCR on the multiplex PCR reads. Of roughly 230,000 distinct CDR3 sequences detected, roughly a fifth appear once; the ten largest clones hold approximately 39%.

This sequence was found in a woman aged 50 to 60 with Graves' ophthalmopathy. V usage is TRBV6-5 and J usage is TRBJ1-1; D not certain. Source material: peripheral blood. The CDR3 sequence: CASSYSWLNTEAFF. The CDR3 DNA reads TGTGCCAGCAGTTACTCGTGGTTGAACACTGAAGCTTTCTTT.